Listed below are T cell receptor beta chains from one sample, sequenced in a study of identical twins' blood T cells. A single record per CDR3 protein comes from TCRdb applying MiXCR to the 5' RACE reads. The sample lists a few hundred thousand distinct CDR3 sequences, around 30% occurring once. The specimen was PBMCs. The origin of the receptors is a woman aged 18 to 55 in good health. Both conserved end residues are part of each CDR3. Each record gives: CDR3 DNA, CDR3 protein, clone size, D gene, V gene, J gene. D genes are given only for firm matches. Clone size is not always given. Where it is, it says once, few, many or a class for expanded clones.

TGCAGTGCTAGAGATCTGGGGATAGCGGGGGGGCTTGATACGCAGTATTTT	CSARDLGIAGGLDTQYF	NA	TRBD2	TRBV20-1	TRBJ2-3
TGTGCCAGCAGCTCTGGCATTTATGGCTACACCTTC	CASSSGIYGYTF	many	NA	TRBV5-6	TRBJ1-2
TGTGCCAGCAGCGTGAGGGCTAATCAGCCCCAGCATTTT	CASSVRANQPQHF	few	NA	TRBV9	TRBJ1-5
TGCAGTGCCCCGGGGGGAAATCAGCCCCAGCATTTT	CSAPGGNQPQHF	NA	NA	TRBV20-1	TRBJ1-5
TGTGCCACCCGCTCAGTCTTGGCCCAGCATTTT	CATRSVLAQHF	NA	NA	TRBV12-3/TRBV12-4	TRBJ1-5
TGCAGTGCCAGGGGGCCAGCGAGCATAACGCAGTATTTT	CSARGPASITQYF	NA	TRBD1	TRBV20-1	TRBJ2-3
TGCAGTTCCCTTCCGGGACTAGGGCGTGGTGGTGAGCAGTTCTTC	CSSLPGLGRGGEQFF	few	TRBD2	TRBV20-1	TRBJ2-1
TGTGCCAGCAGTTACGAAGGTGAAAAACTGTTTTTT	CASSYEGEKLFF	many	NA	TRBV6-5	TRBJ1-4
TGCAGTGCTAGTTCCTTGACTAGCGGGAGGTCTTACGTTGAGCAGTTCTTC	CSASSLTSGRSYVEQFF	many	TRBD2	TRBV20-1	TRBJ2-1
TGCAGTGCGGCACAGGGGCAAACGAATTCACCCCTCCACTTT	CSAAQGQTNSPLHF	few	TRBD1	TRBV20-1	TRBJ1-6
TGTGCCAGCAGTGAGCACAGGAACACCGGGGAGCTGTTTTTT	CASSEHRNTGELFF	few	NA	TRBV25-1	TRBJ2-2
TGCAGCGTGAGGGGACAGGCCTACTACGAGCAGTACTTC	CSVRGQAYYEQYF	few	TRBD1	TRBV29-1	TRBJ2-7
TGTGCCAGCAGCCAAGACACTCAGCTCAATGAGCAGTTCTTC	CASSQDTQLNEQFF	NA	NA	TRBV3-1	TRBJ2-1
TGTGCCATCCGACGGGCAGGGATGGGGAATGAGCAGTTCTTC	CAIRRAGMGNEQFF	few	NA	TRBV10-3	TRBJ2-1
TGTGCCAGCAGCTTATCAAGCAACACAGATACGCAGTATTTT	CASSLSSNTDTQYF	few	NA	TRBV7-8	TRBJ2-3
TGCAGTGCCGCCAGGGAAACGGAAGCTTTCTTT	CSAARETEAFF	NA	NA	TRBV20-1	TRBJ1-1
TGTGCCAGCAGTTTAGTTGTGGGAGGCGGTACCGGGGAGCTGTTTTTT	CASSLVVGGGTGELFF	NA	NA	TRBV12-3/TRBV12-4	TRBJ2-2
TGTGCCAGCAGCGCCGTAGCTATCCAGGACTTC	CASSAVAIQDF	few	NA	TRBV13	TRBJ2-1
TGTGCCAGCAGTACGCCGGGACTAGTAAATGAGCAGTTCTTC	CASSTPGLVNEQFF	NA	TRBD2	TRBV6-2/TRBV6-3	TRBJ2-1
TGTGCTAGTGGTCTCCTGGGAAGACCTAACTATGGCTACACCTTC	CASGLLGRPNYGYTF	few	NA	TRBV12-5	TRBJ1-2
TGTGCCAGCAGCTTACCGAGGGTTCAGAACACTGAAGCTTTCTTT	CASSLPRVQNTEAFF	NA	NA	TRBV7-8	TRBJ1-1
TGTGCCAGCAGTTTATGGCAGGGAAACCACGAGCAGTACTTC	CASSLWQGNHEQYF	NA	NA	TRBV12-3/TRBV12-4	TRBJ2-7
TGCAGTGCTCGGGACGGGGAGGTTCGGTACGAGCAGTACTTC	CSARDGEVRYEQYF	NA	NA	TRBV20-1	TRBJ2-7
TGTGCCAGCAGCCAGGGACGACTAGCGGGAGGGGATGAGCAGTTCTTC	CASSQGRLAGGDEQFF	NA	TRBD2	TRBV3-1	TRBJ2-1
TGCAGTGCTCGGTACCAAGAGACCCAGTACTTC	CSARYQETQYF	few	NA	TRBV20-1	TRBJ2-5
TGTGCCTGGGGACAGGTGGCGCCCGGCTACACCTTC	CAWGQVAPGYTF	NA	TRBD1	TRBV30	TRBJ1-2
TGTGCCAGCAGCTTTAATCAGCAGGGGAACACTGAAGCTTTCTTT	CASSFNQQGNTEAFF	NA	NA	TRBV7-9	TRBJ1-1
TGTGCCAGCAGCGTAGAGAGAGATACGCAGTATTTT	CASSVERDTQYF	NA	NA	TRBV9	TRBJ2-3
TGCAGTGCTAGTGCGGGACAGTATTACGAGCAGTACTTC	CSASAGQYYEQYF	NA	NA	TRBV20-1	TRBJ2-7
TGCAGTGCTACCAACACAGGGCCTGAAAAACTGTTTTTT	CSATNTGPEKLFF	few	NA	TRBV20-1	TRBJ1-4
TGTGCCAGCAGTGACTACGGTTCTAATCAGCCCCAGCATTTT	CASSDYGSNQPQHF	few	NA	TRBV25-1	TRBJ1-5
TGCAGCGTTGATGCGCAGGGGGCGTCGATTGGCTACACCTTC	CSVDAQGASIGYTF	many	TRBD1	TRBV29-1	TRBJ1-2
TGTGCCATCAGTGAGTTGGGACTAGCGGGAGCTTGGTCCGGGGAGCTGTTTTTT	CAISELGLAGAWSGELFF	NA	TRBD2	TRBV10-3	TRBJ2-2
TGCGCCAGCAGCTCCCTTGGGGCTAGTGGTAGCACAGATACGCAGTATTTT	CASSSLGASGSTDTQYF	NA	NA	TRBV5-1	TRBJ2-3
TGTGCCAGTAGTATGACGGCTAGCTCTTACGGGGAGCTGTTTTTT	CASSMTASSYGELFF	NA	NA	TRBV19	TRBJ2-2
TGTGCCAGCAGCTTACCAGGGGCTTTTTACAATGAGCAGTTCTTC	CASSLPGAFYNEQFF	few	NA	TRBV13	TRBJ2-1
TGTGCCAGCAGTGAAGGAAGGCCGCCAAGACGGCCCCAGCATTTT	CASSEGRPPRRPQHF	NA	NA	TRBV6-4	TRBJ1-5
TGTGCCAGCATCCCTTCGGGGCCCCACACAGATACGCAGTATTTT	CASIPSGPHTDTQYF	NA	NA	TRBV12-3/TRBV12-4	TRBJ2-3
TGTGCCAGCAATGCAGACCGGTTGCAGCCCCAGCATTTT	CASNADRLQPQHF	few	NA	TRBV6-1	TRBJ1-5
TGTGCCAGCTCACAAGGGGGACAGGGCAATACTGAAGCTTTCTTT	CASSQGGQGNTEAFF	few	TRBD1	TRBV18	TRBJ1-1
TGCAGCGTTCTAGCGTTAGGGAACTACGAGCAGTACTTC	CSVLALGNYEQYF	NA	NA	TRBV29-1	TRBJ2-7
TGTGCCAGCAGCTTAGGACGGGTGATTAACTATGGCTACACCTTC	CASSLGRVINYGYTF	NA	NA	TRBV7-8	TRBJ1-2
TGTGCCAGCAGCCCGATGGCGACAGTTTCACCCCTCCACTTT	CASSPMATVSPLHF	many	NA	TRBV11-2	TRBJ1-6